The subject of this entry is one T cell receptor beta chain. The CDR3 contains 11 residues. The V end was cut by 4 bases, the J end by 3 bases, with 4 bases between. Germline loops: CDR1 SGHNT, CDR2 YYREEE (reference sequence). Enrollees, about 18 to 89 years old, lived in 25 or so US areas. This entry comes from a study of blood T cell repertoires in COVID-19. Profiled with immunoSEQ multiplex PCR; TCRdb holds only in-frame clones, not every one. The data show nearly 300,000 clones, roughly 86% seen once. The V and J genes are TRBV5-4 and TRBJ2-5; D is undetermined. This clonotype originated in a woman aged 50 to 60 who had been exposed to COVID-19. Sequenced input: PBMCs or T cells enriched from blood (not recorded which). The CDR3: CASSQKETQYF. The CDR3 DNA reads TGTGCCAGCAGCCAGAAAGAGACCCAGTACTTC.